A single sample is the source of the 32 T cell receptor beta chains below, sequenced in a study of CD8+ T cells in alopecia areata. cDNA prepared by RNA extraction and subsequent reverse transcription served as the template for sequencing. Clones were sequenced by immunoSEQ multiplex PCR, and TCRdb holds only the in-frame ones, with some missing. The sample holds more than 90,000 clones, approximately 60% seen once. Treatment defined: oral pan-JAK inhibitor, 5-10 mg twice daily. The specimen comprised CD8+ T cells sorted from blood, sampled at week 4, from a patient treated with tofacitinib. These receptor sequences come from a human donor with alopecia areata.

The table lists this clone with a few counts. The chain couples TRBV4-1 to TRBJ1-5; D is perhaps TRBD1 (5 bases). Looked up from germline, CDR1 is MGHRA and CDR2 is YSYEKL. This CDR3 has 15 amino acids. With 0 bases removed from V and 6 bases from J, the gap between germline ends came to 12 bases. The CDR3 DNA is TGCGCCAGCAGCCAAGACCGGGGGGGAAGTCAGCCCCAGCATTTT. Protein: CASSQDRGGSQPQHF.

The rearrangement links TRBV7-9 to TRBJ1-1; D might be TRBD1 (6 bases). This CDR3 contains 16 residues. Germline V CDR1 and CDR2: SEHNR, FQNEAQ (reference sequence). V lost 1 base and J lost 4, with 16 bases in between. For the CDR3, the DNA is TGTGCCAGCAGCTTAGACGTTGGGGGGCTCGGCACTGAAGCTTTCTTT. It is translated as CASSLDVGGLGTEAFF.

V gene TRBV30 combines with J gene TRBJ2-3, with unresolved D. CDR3 length: 11 residues. V lost 6 bases, J lost 11 bases, and 15 bases lay in between. The germline V gene encodes CDR1 GTSNPN and CDR2 SVGIG (reference sequence). The CDR3 loop reads CACLIHREQYF. Here the CDR3 DNA reads TGTGCCTGTCTTATACACCGAGAGCAGTATTTT. Combining the CDR3 with reference TRBV30 and TRBJ2-3 gives the whole variable domain SQTIHQWPATLVQPVGSPLSLECTVEGTSNPNLYWYRQAAGRGLQLLFYSVGIGQISSEVPQNLSASRPQDRQFILSSKKLLLSDSGFYLCACLIHREQYFGPGTRLTVL.

The V gene is TRBV7-9, the J gene TRBJ2-7; D may be TRBD1 (5 bases). Germline assignment: CDR1 SEHNR and CDR2 FQNEAQ (reference sequence). The CDR3 totals 13 residues. Between the trimmed V and J ends, which lost 5 bases and 3 bases, there was a span of 11 bases. CDR3: CASSPAGIYEQYF. The CDR3, as DNA: TGTGCCAGCAGCCCGGCAGGGATCTACGAGCAGTACTTC.

The chain joins TRBV5-6 to TRBJ2-7; D gene uncertain. The CDR3 contains 13 residues. With 0 bases removed from V and 3 bases from J, the gap between germline ends came to 7 bases. Germline values: CDR1 SGHDT, CDR2 YYEEEE. The CDR3 coding sequence is TGTGCCAGCAGCTTGGGCCAGATCTACGAGCAGTACTTC. Translation: CASSLGQIYEQYF.

In its sample, this clone was seen many times. The J gene is TRBJ2-7, the V gene TRBV4-3; TRBD2 aligns across 8 bases. J lost 2 bases, V lost 4 bases, and 7 bases had no gene match. The germline V gene encodes CDR1 LGHNA and CDR2 YSLEER. The CDR3 consists of 15 residues. The CDR3 nucleotides read TGCGCCAGCAGCCTAGCTAGCGGGTCGACCTACGAGCAGTACTTC. Translation gives CASSLASGSTYEQYF.

This clone occurred a few times. This chain links TRBV2 with TRBJ2-7; D not resolved. V was clipped by 0 bases and J by 5 bases, with 20 bases between them. CDR1 is SNHLY, CDR2 FYNNEI, per germline. This CDR3 comprises 17 residues. This chain's CDR3 is CASSEAHRVHRSDEQYF. CDR3 nucleotides: TGTGCCAGCAGTGAAGCCCACCGGGTCCATAGGAGCGACGAGCAGTACTTC. Drawing the rest from reference TRBV2 and TRBJ2-7, the complete variable domain is EPEVTQTPSHQVTQMGQEVILRCVPISNHLYFYWYRQILGQKVEFLVSFYNNEISEKSEIFDDQFSVERPDGSNFTLKIRSTKLEDSAMYFCASSEAHRVHRSDEQYFGPGTRLTVT.

The rearrangement joins TRBV28 to TRBJ2-7, with 8 bases lining up with TRBD2. Per the germline V gene, CDR1 is MDHEN and CDR2 is SYDVKM. V lost 8 bases and J lost 0; bases outside the gene matches: 12. The CDR3 is made up of 16 amino acids. Here the CDR3 reads CASSGRASANSYEQYF. In DNA form, the CDR3 reads TGTGCCAGCTCCGGGAGGGCTAGCGCAAACTCCTACGAGCAGTACTTC.

V is TRBV5-6 and J is TRBJ1-1; D possibly corresponds to TRBD1 (5 bases). With 5 bases removed from V and 4 bases from J, the gap between germline ends came to 12 bases. The CDR3 covers 13 residues. CDR1 SGHDT and CDR2 YYEEEE come from the germline V gene. The CDR3 DNA sequence: TGTGCCAGCAGGCAGGGTCGTAGCACTGAAGCTTTCTTT. It translates to CASRQGRSTEAFF.

Details on this clone: Germline and junction disagree at one end, which may indicate a read error. The rearrangement joins TRBV29-1 to TRBJ2-5; D not certain. The J call may be in error: the DNA end matches TRBJ2-7 better. CDR3 size: 12 residues. CDR1 and CDR2 (germline): SQVTM, ANQGSEA. This CDR3 reads CSAEGTGYEQYF. The CDR3 coding sequence is TGCAGCGCTGAAGGAACCGGGTACGAGCAGTACTTC.

The rearrangement links TRBV13 to TRBJ1-2; D remains ambiguous. The CDR3 consists of 14 residues. Per the germline V gene, CDR1 is PRHDT and CDR2 is FYEKMQ (reference sequence). Trimming took 2 bases from V and 4 from J, leaving 11 bases between them. DNA of the CDR3: TGTGCCAGCAGCTTAAAGGGAGGTGGCTATGGCTACACCTTC. Amino acid sequence: CASSLKGGGYGYTF.

The chain employs TRBV4-3 and TRBJ2-2; TRBD2 agrees at 8 bases. Per the germline V gene, CDR1 is LGHNA and CDR2 is YSLEER. The CDR3 has 17 residues. V shed 0 bases and J 3 bases; nucleotides not matched to a gene: 6. Written as DNA, the CDR3 is TGCGCCAGCAGCCAAGACATCGCGGGGGGCGACACCGGGGAGCTGTTTTTT. Its protein product is CASSQDIAGGDTGELFF.

The chain is built from TRBV27 and TRBJ2-2; no clear D. Trimming took 6 bases from V and 5 from J, leaving 4 bases between them. Germline CDR1 reads MNHEY; CDR2 reads SMNVEV (reference sequence). The CDR3 extends over 11 amino acids. The CDR3 nucleotides read TGTGCCAGCAGGGGGACCGGGGAGCTGTTTTTT. Its translation: CASRGTGELFF.

This chain uses TRBV4-1 with TRBJ1-5; D uncertain. The germline CDR1 and CDR2 sequences are MGHRA and YSYEKL. Trimming pared 1 base from V and 0 bases from J, leaving 7 bases between. CDR3 length equals 15 residues. This CDR3 reads CASSQAVSSNQPQHF. CDR3 in DNA: TGCGCCAGCAGCCAAGCCGTGAGTAGCAATCAGCCCCAGCATTTT.

The chain is built from TRBV30 and TRBJ1-5, with D unclear. This CDR3 comprises 15 residues. V gave up 0 bases and J gave up 0 bases, with 9 bases separating them. CDR1 and CDR2 from the germline V gene are GTSNPN and SVGIG (reference sequence). The CDR3 spells CAWSVREFSNQPQHF. The DNA of the CDR3 is TGTGCCTGGAGTGTACGAGAATTTAGCAATCAGCCCCAGCATTTT.

The chain employs TRBV29-1 and TRBJ1-4; D not resolved. Germline values: CDR1 SQVTM, CDR2 ANQGSEA. Trimming pared 2 bases from V and 6 bases from J, leaving 4 bases between. This CDR3 region has 11 residues. The CDR3 spells CSVERDEKLFF. Written as DNA, the CDR3 is TGCAGCGTTGAAAGGGATGAAAAACTGTTTTTT. Based on the CDR3 plus reference TRBV29-1 and TRBJ1-4, the full variable domain is SAVISQKPSRDICQRGTSLTIQCQVDSQVTMMFWYRQQPGQSLTLIATANQGSEATYESGFVIDKFPISRPNLTFSTLTVSNMSPEDSSIYLCSVERDEKLFFGSGTQLSVL.

This clone was seen more than once but under ten times. The chain couples TRBV6-1 to TRBJ2-7, with TRBD1 as a possible D gene (5 bases). Germline V gene sequence: CDR1 MNHNS, CDR2 SASEGT. The CDR3 is made up of 15 amino acids. V lost 1 base, J lost 2 bases, and 12 bases lay in between. The CDR3 is CASSEGNRGTYEQYF. The CDR3 DNA is TGTGCCAGCAGTGAAGGGAATAGGGGTACCTACGAGCAGTACTTC.

The rearrangement joins TRBV28 to TRBJ2-5, with TRBD1 matching over 11 bases. Germline loops: CDR1 MDHEN, CDR2 SYDVKM. The length of the CDR3 is 16 residues. The V gene end was trimmed by 5 bases and the J gene end by 4 bases; junction bases not matched to a gene: 9. This CDR3 reads CASSHLPGTGGETQYF. CDR3 in DNA: TGTGCCAGCAGTCACCTCCCCGGGACAGGGGGAGAGACCCAGTACTTC.

This clone was seen more than once but under ten times. The rearrangement uses TRBV9 and TRBJ2-3, with a tentative D call TRBD1 (6 bases). CDR3 length: 15 amino acids. V was trimmed by 0 bases and J by 6 bases, leaving 14 bases between them. Germline CDR1 SGDLS, CDR2 YYNGEE. In nucleotides, the CDR3 is TGTGCCAGCAGCGTAGATCAGGGGATGACGGATACGCAGTATTTT. It translates to CASSVDQGMTDTQYF.

This chain joins TRBV29-1 and TRBJ1-1, with D perhaps matching TRBD1 (5 bases). Germline CDR1 reads SQVTM; CDR2 reads ANQGSEA. The CDR3 has 13 amino acids. V was shortened by 4 bases and J by 1 base, with 10 bases between the two germline ends. CDR3 residues: CSVVGQGNTEAFF. Here the CDR3 DNA reads TGCAGCGTTGTAGGTCAGGGGAACACTGAAGCTTTCTTT.

The V call is TRBV4-1, the J call TRBJ1-2; D not certain. This CDR3 contains 16 residues. CDR1 MGHRA and CDR2 YSYEKL come from the germline V gene. V was cut by 1 base and J by 1 base, with 13 bases left in between. Written as DNA, the CDR3 is TGCGCCAGCAGCCAAGTAGCTGGGAAGGGTAACTATGGCTACACCTTC. Translated, it gives CASSQVAGKGNYGYTF.

The chain uses TRBV29-1 and TRBJ2-7; 11 nucleotides line up with TRBD1. The CDR3 totals 13 residues. Per the germline V gene, CDR1 is SQVTM and CDR2 is ANQGSEA. The V gene end was trimmed by 7 bases and the J gene end by 6 bases; junction bases not matched to a gene: 8. The CDR3 is CSARTGGLGEQYF. The DNA for the CDR3 is TGCAGCGCCCGGACAGGGGGCTTGGGCGAGCAGTACTTC.

The J gene is TRBJ2-7, the V gene TRBV13; D gene unclear. In germline, CDR1 is PRHDT, CDR2 FYEKMQ (reference sequence). Trimming took 1 base from V and 5 from J, leaving 9 bases between them. The CDR3 has 13 amino acids. CDR3 protein: CASSLAVWNEQYF. The CDR3 region has the DNA TGTGCCAGCAGCTTAGCGGTTTGGAACGAGCAGTACTTC.

V and J are TRBV2 and TRBJ2-3, with 10 bases lining up with TRBD1. Germline assignment: CDR1 SNHLY and CDR2 FYNNEI. This CDR3 is built from 16 residues. The junction had 12 bases not matched to a gene; V was cut back by 10 bases and J by 2 bases. CDR3 DNA sequence: TGTGCCATCACCCCTCGGGACAGGGGTTTCACAGATACGCAGTATTTT. Protein product: CAITPRDRGFTDTQYF.

The gene calls are TRBV28 and TRBJ2-3; maybe TRBD2 (6 bases). CDR1 and CDR2 (germline): MDHEN, SYDVKM. CDR3 length equals 17 residues. V gave up 6 bases and J gave up 0 bases, with 19 bases separating them. The CDR3 spells CASSPASSGRSTDTQYF. The CDR3 nucleotides are TGTGCCAGCAGCCCAGCTAGTAGCGGAAGGAGCACAGATACGCAGTATTTT.

This clone was detected ten times or more. One end of the junction does not line up with germline, which may come from a read error. J is TRBJ1-4 and V is TRBV11-2, with TRBD1 as a possible D gene (6 bases). Germline CDR1 is SGHAT and CDR2 is FQNNGV. The CDR3 contains 11 residues. CDR3: CASSSRDTDRF. CDR3 sequence (DNA): TGTGCCAGCAGCTCCCGGGACACTGATCGATTT.

The J gene is TRBJ2-1, the V gene TRBV30; the D is unclear. Germline CDR1 is GTSNPN and CDR2 is SVGIG (reference sequence). With 1 base removed from V and 10 bases from J, the gap between germline ends came to 11 bases. This CDR3 comprises 12 residues. This chain's CDR3 is CAWSGYGKEQFF. CDR3 in DNA: TGTGCCTGGAGTGGCTATGGGAAGGAGCAGTTCTTC.

The table lists this clone with a few counts. The chain couples TRBV10-3 to TRBJ2-3; TRBD2 aligns across 9 bases. This CDR3 spans 15 amino acids. V shed 6 bases and J 4 bases; nucleotides not matched to a gene: 8. The germline CDR1 and CDR2 sequences are ENHRY and SYGVKD. DNA of the CDR3: TGTGCCATCAGACCGGGACTAGCCAGCCCAGATACGCAGTATTTT. Amino acids: CAIRPGLASPDTQYF.

The chain is built from TRBV13 and TRBJ1-6, with D perhaps TRBD1 (6 bases). CDR1 and CDR2 (germline): PRHDT, FYEKMQ (reference sequence). The CDR3 has 18 residues. With 0 bases removed from V and 7 bases from J, the gap between germline ends came to 19 bases. The CDR3 reads CASSLGVNRDTFNSPLHF. The DNA for the CDR3 is TGTGCCAGCAGCTTAGGGGTTAACAGGGACACCTTCAATTCACCCCTCCACTTT.

The V and J genes are TRBV6-4 and TRBJ2-1; TRBD2 matches 13 bases. Trimming cost V 5 bases and J 3 bases; bases outside gene matches: 4. The CDR3 contains 16 residues. CDR1 is MRHNA and CDR2 is SNTAGT in the germline V gene. The CDR3 DNA follows: TGTGCCAGCAGTTGGACTAGCGGGGGTGGCTACAATGAGCAGTTCTTC. Residues: CASSWTSGGGYNEQFF.

This chain connects TRBV19 to TRBJ2-7; D is possibly TRBD1 (5 bases). This CDR3 is 13 amino acids long. Germline values: CDR1 LNHDA, CDR2 SQIVND (reference sequence). V shed 3 bases and J shed 1 base, with 7 bases lying between them. The CDR3 DNA reads TGTGCCAGTAGTATTGGACATTCCTACGAGCAGTACTTC. Protein: CASSIGHSYEQYF.

The chain joins TRBV19 to TRBJ2-3; D may be TRBD2 (6 bases). TRBJ2-5 matches the DNA end more closely, so the J call is doubtful. The CDR3 spans 16 residues. Germline CDR1 and CDR2: LNHDA and SQIVND (reference sequence). This chain's CDR3 is CASSRSGFGRAETQYF. In nucleotides, the CDR3 is TGTGCCAGTAGCCGAAGCGGGTTCGGGAGAGCGGAGACCCAGTACTTC.